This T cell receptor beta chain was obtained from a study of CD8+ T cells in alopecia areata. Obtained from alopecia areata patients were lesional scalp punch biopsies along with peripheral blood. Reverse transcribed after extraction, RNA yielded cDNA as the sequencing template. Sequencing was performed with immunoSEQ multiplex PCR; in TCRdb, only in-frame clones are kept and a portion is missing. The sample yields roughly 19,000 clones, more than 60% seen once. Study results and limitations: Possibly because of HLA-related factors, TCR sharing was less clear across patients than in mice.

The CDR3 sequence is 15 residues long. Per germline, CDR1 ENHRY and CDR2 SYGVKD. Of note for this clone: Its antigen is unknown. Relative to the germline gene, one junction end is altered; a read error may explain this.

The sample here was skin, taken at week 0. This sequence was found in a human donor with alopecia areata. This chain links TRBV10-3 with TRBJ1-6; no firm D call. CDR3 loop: CASSEARQYNSPLHF. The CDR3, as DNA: TGTGCCAGCAGTGAAGCGCGGCAGTATAATTCACCCCTCCACTTT.